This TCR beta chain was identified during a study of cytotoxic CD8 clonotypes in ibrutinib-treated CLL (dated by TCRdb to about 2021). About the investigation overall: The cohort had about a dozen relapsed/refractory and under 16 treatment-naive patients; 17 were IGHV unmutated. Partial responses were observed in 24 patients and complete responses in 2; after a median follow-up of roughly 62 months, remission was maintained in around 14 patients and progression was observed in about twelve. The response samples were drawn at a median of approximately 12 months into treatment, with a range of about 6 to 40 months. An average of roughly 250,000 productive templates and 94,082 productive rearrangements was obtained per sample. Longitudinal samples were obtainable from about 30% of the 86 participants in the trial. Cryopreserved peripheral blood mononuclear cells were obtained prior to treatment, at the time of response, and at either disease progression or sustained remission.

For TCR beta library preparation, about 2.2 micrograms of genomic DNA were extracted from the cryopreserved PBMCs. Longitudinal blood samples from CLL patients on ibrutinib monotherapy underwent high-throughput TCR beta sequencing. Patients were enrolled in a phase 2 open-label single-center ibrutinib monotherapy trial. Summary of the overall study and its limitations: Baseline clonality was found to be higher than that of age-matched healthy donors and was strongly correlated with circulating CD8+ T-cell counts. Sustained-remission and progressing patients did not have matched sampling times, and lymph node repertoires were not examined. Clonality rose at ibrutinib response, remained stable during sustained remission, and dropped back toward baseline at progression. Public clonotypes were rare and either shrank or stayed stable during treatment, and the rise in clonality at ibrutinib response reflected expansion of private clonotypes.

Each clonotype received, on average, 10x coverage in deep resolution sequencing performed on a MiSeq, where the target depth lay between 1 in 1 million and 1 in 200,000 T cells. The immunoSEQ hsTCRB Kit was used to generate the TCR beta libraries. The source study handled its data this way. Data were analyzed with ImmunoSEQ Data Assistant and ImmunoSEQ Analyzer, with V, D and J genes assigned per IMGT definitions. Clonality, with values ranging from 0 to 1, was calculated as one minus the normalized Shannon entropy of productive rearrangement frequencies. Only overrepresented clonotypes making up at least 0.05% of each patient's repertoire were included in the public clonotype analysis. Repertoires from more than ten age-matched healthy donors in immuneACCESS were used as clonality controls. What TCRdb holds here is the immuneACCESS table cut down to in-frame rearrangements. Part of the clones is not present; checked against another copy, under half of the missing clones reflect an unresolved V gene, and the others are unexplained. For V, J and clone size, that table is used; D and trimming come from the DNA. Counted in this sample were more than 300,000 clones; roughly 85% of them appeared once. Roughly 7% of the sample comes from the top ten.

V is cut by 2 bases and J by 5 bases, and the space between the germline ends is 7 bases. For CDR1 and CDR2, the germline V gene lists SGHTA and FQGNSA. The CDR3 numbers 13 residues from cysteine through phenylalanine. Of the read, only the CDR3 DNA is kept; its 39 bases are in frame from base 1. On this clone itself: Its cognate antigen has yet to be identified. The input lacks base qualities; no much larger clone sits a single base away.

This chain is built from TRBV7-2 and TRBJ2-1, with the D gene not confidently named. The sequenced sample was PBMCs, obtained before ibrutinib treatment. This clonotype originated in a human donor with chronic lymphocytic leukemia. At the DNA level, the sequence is TGTGCCAGCAGCTTATCAGGCAACAATGAGCAGTTCTTC. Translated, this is CASSLSGNNEQFF.